The following is a T cell receptor (beta chain) sequence with its context. The specificity of this receptor is unknown. Base-call qualities are not available, and no considerably larger clone is one nucleotide away. CDR1 and CDR2, looked up from the germline V gene, are KGHSH and LQKENI. Relative to germline, V is missing 4 bases and J is missing 8 bases, with 7 bases of the junction outside any gene match. The CDR3 sequence holds 16 residues, the cysteine and phenylalanine included. Only the CDR3 region is kept as DNA, spanning 48 bases read in frame from base 1. The sample originates from a study of radiotherapy plus CTLA-4 blockade in lung cancer listed by TCRdb under 2018. Study-level background: Objective responses were observed in 18% of enrolled patients, and disease control was achieved in approximately 30%. What the study reported, not specific to this receptor: Early dynamic changes in blood T cell clones, together with increased serum interferon-beta after radiation, were reported as the strongest predictors of response. After treatment with radiotherapy and ipilimumab, TCR clones that originated in tumors expanded in peripheral blood.

The study tested focal radiation therapy combined with CTLA-4 blockade (ipilimumab) in patients with chemo-refractory metastatic non-small-cell lung cancer. Libraries were prepared through the immunoSEQ multiplex PCR assay. What TCRdb holds here is the immuneACCESS table cut down to in-frame rearrangements. Part of the clones is not present; checked against another copy, under half of the missing clones reflect an unresolved V gene, and the others are unexplained. The table for this sample lists 89,000 or so clones; approximately 78% of them were counted only once. Roughly 3.5% of the sample is held by the ten biggest clonotypes.

Sequenced material: peripheral blood, taken from a patient treated with radiotherapy plus ipilimumab. Here the chain combines TRBV18 and TRBJ2-1, with 14 bases in between that match TRBD2. This receptor was identified in a human donor with non-small cell lung cancer who had a partial response to radiotherapy plus ipilimumab. The CDR3 protein is CASSRGLAGVGDEQFF. The nucleotides read TGTGCCAGCTCACGGGGACTAGCGGGAGTGGGGGATGAGCAGTTCTTC.